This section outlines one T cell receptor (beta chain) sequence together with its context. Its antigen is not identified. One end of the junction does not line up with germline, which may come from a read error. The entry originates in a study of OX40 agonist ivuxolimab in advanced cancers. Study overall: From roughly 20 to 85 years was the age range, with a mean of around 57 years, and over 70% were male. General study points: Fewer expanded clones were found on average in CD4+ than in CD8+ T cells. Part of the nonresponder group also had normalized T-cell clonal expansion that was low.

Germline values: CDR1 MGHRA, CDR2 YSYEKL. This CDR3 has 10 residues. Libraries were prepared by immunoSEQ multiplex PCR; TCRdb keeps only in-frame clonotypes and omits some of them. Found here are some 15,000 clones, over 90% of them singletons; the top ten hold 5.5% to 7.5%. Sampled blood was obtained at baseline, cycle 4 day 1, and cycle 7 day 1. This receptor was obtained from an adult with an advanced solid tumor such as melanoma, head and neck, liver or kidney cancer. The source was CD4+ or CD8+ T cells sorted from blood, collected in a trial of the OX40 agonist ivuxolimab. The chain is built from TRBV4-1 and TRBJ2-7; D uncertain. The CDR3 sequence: CASSTKRPNF. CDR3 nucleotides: TGCGCCAGCAGCACCAAGCGCCCTAACTTC.